The 15 T cell receptor beta chains below all came from one sample that was sequenced in a study of cytomegalovirus exposure and HLA in healthy donors. With 60 Vbeta and 13 Jbeta primers, the PCR was carried out. Clones were sequenced by immunoSEQ multiplex PCR, and TCRdb holds only the in-frame ones, with some missing. The data hold 130,000 to 150,000 clones, with about 80% observed a single time. Material: PBMCs. These receptors came from a female donor in good health and CMV-seronegative.

This chain uses TRBV15 with TRBJ1-2; the D gene is possibly TRBD1 (5 bases). Germline V CDR1 and CDR2: LNHNV, YYDKDF (reference sequence). V lost 3 bases and J 4 bases, leaving 15 bases between the germline ends. This CDR3 is 15 amino acids long. CDR3 sequence: CATSSGAGEGYGYTF. CDR3 coding DNA: TGTGCCACCAGCAGTGGGGCCGGGGAGGGCTATGGCTACACCTTC.

This chain links TRBV4-2 with TRBJ2-1; 8 positions match TRBD1. CDR1 and CDR2 (germline): LGHNA, YNFKEQ. The CDR3 runs to 16 residues. V lost 1 base and J lost 4; bases outside the gene matches: 6. The CDR3 DNA is TGTGCCAGCAGCCAAGGGACAGGGTTTACTTACAATGAGCAGTTCTTC. It codes for CASSQGTGFTYNEQFF.

V and J are TRBV5-5 and TRBJ2-7; 9 bases align to TRBD2. The V and J ends lost 0 bases and 4 bases, in that order; junction bases with no gene match: 8. Germline V gene data show CDR1 as SGHKS and CDR2 as YYEKEE (reference sequence). The CDR3 has 16 residues. The CDR3 spells CASSLAAMRGGYEQYF. The CDR3 coding sequence is TGTGCCAGCAGCTTGGCAGCGATGCGGGGGGGATACGAGCAGTACTTC.

The chain has TRBV7-2 and TRBJ1-2, with D possibly being TRBD1 (6 bases). Germline CDR1 SGHTA, CDR2 FQGNSA. This CDR3 contains 14 residues. V gave up 1 base and J gave up 8 bases, with 14 bases separating them. CDR3 residues: CASSLGGGPRGYTF. CDR3 in DNA: TGTGCCAGCAGCTTAGGTGGGGGCCCGAGGGGCTACACCTTC.

This clone appeared a single time. The J gene is TRBJ2-5, the V gene TRBV5-1, with unresolved D. The end of the DNA is better explained by TRBJ2-7, so the J call may be wrong. This CDR3 has 14 residues. Germline assignment: CDR1 SGHRS and CDR2 YFSETQ. The CDR3 protein is CASSLVPGSYEQYF. The CDR3 DNA reads as TGCGCCAGCAGCTTGGTCCCAGGATCCTACGAGCAGTACTTC.

This rearrangement joins TRBV4-1 to TRBJ1-3; D uncertain. Germline assignment: CDR1 MGHRA and CDR2 YSYEKL. CDR3 length: 16 residues. Trimming stripped 3 bases from V and 1 base from J, with 13 bases between. This CDR3 reads CASSHPNRESGNTIYF. CDR3 DNA: TGCGCCAGCAGCCACCCCAACCGGGAGTCTGGAAACACCATATATTTT.

The J gene is TRBJ1-2, the V gene TRBV28; 9 nucleotides align to TRBD1. This CDR3 has 14 amino acids. V was pared by 3 bases and J by 5 bases, with 4 bases of the junction left unmatched. Germline CDR1 MDHEN, CDR2 SYDVKM. DNA for the CDR3: TGTGCCAGCAGTTTCGGCGGGACAGGGTATGGCTACACCTTC. Amino acid sequence: CASSFGGTGYGYTF.

The CDR3, as DNA: TGTGCCAGCAGTTTCCCAGGCAACACCGGGGAGCTGTTTTTT. Amino acid sequence: CASSFPGNTGELFF. The chain joins TRBV28 to TRBJ2-2; no definite D call. Germline assignment: CDR1 MDHEN and CDR2 SYDVKM. V was pared by 3 bases and J by 2 bases, with 7 bases between. The CDR3 length is 14 residues.

V is TRBV19 and J is TRBJ2-7, with no clear D. The CDR3 consists of 14 residues. V lost 3 bases, J lost 6 bases, and 15 bases lay in between. From germline, CDR1 is LNHDA and CDR2 SQIVND (reference sequence). CDR3 in amino acids: CASSMLGQVGEQYF. In DNA form, the CDR3 reads TGTGCCAGTAGTATGTTGGGCCAAGTGGGCGAGCAGTACTTC.

The count of this clone is one. CDR3 amino acids: CASSLVREKNQPQHF. The CDR3 nucleotides read TGTGCCAGCAGCCTTGTCAGGGAAAAGAATCAGCCCCAGCATTTT. The chain couples TRBV6-1 to TRBJ1-5; perhaps TRBD1 as D (5 bases). Germline CDR1 MNHNS, CDR2 SASEGT. The CDR3 is made up of 15 amino acids. V dropped 6 bases and J dropped 4 bases, with 16 bases sitting between them.

The sample holds one count of this clone. The CDR3 bases are TGCGCCAGCAGCAACGGACAGGGAGGCTATGGCTACACCTTC. Residues: CASSNGQGGYGYTF. The V and J genes are TRBV4-1 and TRBJ1-2, with 8 bases fitting TRBD1. J was trimmed by 4 bases and V by 5 bases; bases with no gene match: 6. This CDR3 contains 14 residues. The germline V gene encodes CDR1 MGHRA and CDR2 YSYEKL.

V usage is TRBV6-1 and J usage is TRBJ2-3, with TRBD2 identical over 9 bases. CDR1 MNHNS and CDR2 SASEGT come from the germline V gene. The V and J ends lost 3 bases and 0 bases, in that order; junction bases with no gene match: 7. The CDR3 totals 17 residues. The CDR3: CASSDLAGPTSTDTQYF. CDR3 DNA sequence: TGTGCCAGCAGTGACCTAGCGGGACCTACTAGCACAGATACGCAGTATTTT.

The V and J genes are TRBV27 and TRBJ1-2; possibly TRBD1 for D (6 bases). This CDR3 contains 14 residues. V was clipped by 0 bases and J by 2 bases, with 7 bases between them. CDR1 MNHEY and CDR2 SMNVEV come from the germline V gene (reference sequence). The CDR3 spells CASSLSGQNYGYTF. CDR3 coding DNA: TGTGCCAGCAGTTTATCCGGACAGAACTATGGCTACACCTTC.

The chain joins TRBV5-8 to TRBJ1-4; 7 bases are a match to TRBD1. The CDR3 has 14 residues. Germline CDR1 reads SGHTS; CDR2 reads YDEGEE. V gave up 2 bases and J gave up 8 bases; unmatched junction bases: 6. The DNA of the CDR3 is TGTGCCAGCAGCTTTACAGGGGTTGACGAAAAACTGTTTTTT. Translated, it gives CASSFTGVDEKLFF.

The rearrangement links TRBV15 to TRBJ2-3; D is possibly TRBD2 (7 bases). Germline-derived CDR1 and CDR2 are LNHNV and YYDKDF (reference sequence). Trimming removed 5 bases from V and 4 bases from J, with 16 bases in between. The CDR3 has 15 amino acids. The CDR3 DNA reads TGTGCCACCAGCCAGTTGGGCGGGGGCGCAGATACGCAGTATTTT. Encoded protein: CATSQLGGGADTQYF.